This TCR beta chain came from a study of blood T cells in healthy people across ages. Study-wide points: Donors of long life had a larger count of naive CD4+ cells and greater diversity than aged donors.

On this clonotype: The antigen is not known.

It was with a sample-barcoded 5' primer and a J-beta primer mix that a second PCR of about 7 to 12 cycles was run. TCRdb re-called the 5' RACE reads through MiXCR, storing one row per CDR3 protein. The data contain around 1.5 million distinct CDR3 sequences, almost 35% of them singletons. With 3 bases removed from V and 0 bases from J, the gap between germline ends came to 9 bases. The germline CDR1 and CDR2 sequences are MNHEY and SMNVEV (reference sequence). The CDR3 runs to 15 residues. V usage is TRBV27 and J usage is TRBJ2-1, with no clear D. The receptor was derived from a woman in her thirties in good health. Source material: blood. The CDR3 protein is CASSFVPRSYNEQFF. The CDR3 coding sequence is TGTGCCAGCAGTTTTGTCCCACGCTCCTACAATGAGCAGTTCTTC.